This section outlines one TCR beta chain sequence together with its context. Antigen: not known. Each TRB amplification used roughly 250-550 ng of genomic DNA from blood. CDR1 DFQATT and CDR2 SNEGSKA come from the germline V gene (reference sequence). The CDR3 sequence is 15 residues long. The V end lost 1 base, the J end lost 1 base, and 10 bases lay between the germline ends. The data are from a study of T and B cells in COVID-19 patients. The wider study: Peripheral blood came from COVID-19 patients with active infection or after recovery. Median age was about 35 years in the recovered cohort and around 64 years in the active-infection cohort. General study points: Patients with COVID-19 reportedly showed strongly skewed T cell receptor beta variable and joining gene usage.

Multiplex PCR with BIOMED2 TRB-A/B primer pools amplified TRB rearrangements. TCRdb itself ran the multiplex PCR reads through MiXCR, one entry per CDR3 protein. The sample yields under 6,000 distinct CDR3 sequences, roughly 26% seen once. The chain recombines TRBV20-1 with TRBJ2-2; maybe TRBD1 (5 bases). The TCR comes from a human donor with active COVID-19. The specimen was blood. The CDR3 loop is CSARVAGWNTGELFF. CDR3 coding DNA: TGCAGTGCTAGAGTGGCAGGGTGGAACACCGGGGAGCTGTTTTTT.